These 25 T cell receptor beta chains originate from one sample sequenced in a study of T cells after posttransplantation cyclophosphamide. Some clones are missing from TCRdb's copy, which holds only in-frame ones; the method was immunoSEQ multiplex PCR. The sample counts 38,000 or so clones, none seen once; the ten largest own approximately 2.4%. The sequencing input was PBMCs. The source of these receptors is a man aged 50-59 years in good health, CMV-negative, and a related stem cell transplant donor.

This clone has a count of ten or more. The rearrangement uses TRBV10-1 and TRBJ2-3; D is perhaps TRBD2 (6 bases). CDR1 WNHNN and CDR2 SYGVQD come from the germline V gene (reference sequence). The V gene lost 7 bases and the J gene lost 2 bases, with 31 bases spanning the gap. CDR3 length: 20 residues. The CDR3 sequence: CASTFQPPNMASEDTDTQYF. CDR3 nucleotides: TGCGCCAGCACCTTCCAACCGCCCAATATGGCTAGCGAGGACACAGATACGCAGTATTTT.

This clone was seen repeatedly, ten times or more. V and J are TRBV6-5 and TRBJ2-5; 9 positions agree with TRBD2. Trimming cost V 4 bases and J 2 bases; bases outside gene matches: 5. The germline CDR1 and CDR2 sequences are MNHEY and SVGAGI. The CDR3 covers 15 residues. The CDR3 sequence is CASSSALAGQETQYF. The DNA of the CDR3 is TGTGCCAGCAGTTCCGCGCTAGCGGGGCAAGAGACCCAGTACTTC.

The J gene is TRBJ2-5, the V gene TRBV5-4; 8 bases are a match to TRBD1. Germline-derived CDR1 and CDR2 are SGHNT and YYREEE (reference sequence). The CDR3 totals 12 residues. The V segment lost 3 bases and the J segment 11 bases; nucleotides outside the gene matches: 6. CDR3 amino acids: CASSSGGAWQYF. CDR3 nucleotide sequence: TGTGCCAGCAGCTCAGGGGGCGCTTGGCAGTACTTC.

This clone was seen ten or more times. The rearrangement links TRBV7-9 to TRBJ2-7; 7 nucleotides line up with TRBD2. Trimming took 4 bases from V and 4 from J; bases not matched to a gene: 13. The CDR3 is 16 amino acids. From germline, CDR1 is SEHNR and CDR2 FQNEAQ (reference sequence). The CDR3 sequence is CASSYRAGVSSYEQYF. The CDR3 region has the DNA TGTGCCAGCAGCTACCGGGCGGGGGTCTCCTCATACGAGCAGTACTTC.

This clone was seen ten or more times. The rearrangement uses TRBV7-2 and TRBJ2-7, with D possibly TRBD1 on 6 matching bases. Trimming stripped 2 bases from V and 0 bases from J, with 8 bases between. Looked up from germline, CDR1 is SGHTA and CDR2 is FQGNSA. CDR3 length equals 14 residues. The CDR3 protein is CASSLQGNSYEQYF. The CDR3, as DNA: TGTGCCAGCAGCTTACAGGGGAACTCCTACGAGCAGTACTTC. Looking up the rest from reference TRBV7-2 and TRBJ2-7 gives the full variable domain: GAGVSQSPSNKVTEKGKDVELRCDPISGHTALYWYRQSLGQGLEFLIYFQGNSAPDKSGLPSDRFSAERTGGSVSTLTIQRTQQEDSAVYLCASSLQGNSYEQYFGPGTRLTVT.

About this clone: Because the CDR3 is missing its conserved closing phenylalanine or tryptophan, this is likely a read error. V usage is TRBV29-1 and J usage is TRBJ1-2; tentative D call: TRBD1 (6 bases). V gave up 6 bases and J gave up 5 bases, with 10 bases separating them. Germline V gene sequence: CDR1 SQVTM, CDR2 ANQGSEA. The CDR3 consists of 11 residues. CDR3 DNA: TGCAGCGTCCCGACAGGTTATGGCTACACCCTC. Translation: CSVPTGYGYTL.

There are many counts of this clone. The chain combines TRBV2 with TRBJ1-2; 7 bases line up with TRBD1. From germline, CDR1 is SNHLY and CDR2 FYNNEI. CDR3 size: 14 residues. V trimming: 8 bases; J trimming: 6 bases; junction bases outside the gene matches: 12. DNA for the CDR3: TGTGCCAGCGATAGGTGGAGACAGGGAAATGGCTACACCTTC. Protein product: CASDRWRQGNGYTF. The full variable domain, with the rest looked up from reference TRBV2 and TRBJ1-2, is EPEVTQTPSHQVTQMGQEVILRCVPISNHLYFYWYRQILGQKVEFLVSFYNNEISEKSEIFDDQFSVERPDGSNFTLKIRSTKLEDSAMYFCASDRWRQGNGYTFGSGTRLTVV.

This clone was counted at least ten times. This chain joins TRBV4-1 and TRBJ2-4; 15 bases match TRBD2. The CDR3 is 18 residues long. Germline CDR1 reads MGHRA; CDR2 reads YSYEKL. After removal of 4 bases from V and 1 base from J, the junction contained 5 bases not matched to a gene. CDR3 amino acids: CASSRGLAGGVAKNIQYF. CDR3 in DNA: TGCGCCAGCAGCCGGGGACTAGCGGGGGGTGTGGCCAAAAACATTCAGTACTTC.

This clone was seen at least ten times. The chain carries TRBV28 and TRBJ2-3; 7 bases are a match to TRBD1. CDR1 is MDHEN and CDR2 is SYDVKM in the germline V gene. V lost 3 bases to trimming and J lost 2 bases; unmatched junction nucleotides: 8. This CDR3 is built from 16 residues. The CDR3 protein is CASSFREGGYTDTQYF. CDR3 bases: TGTGCCAGCAGTTTCAGGGAAGGGGGCTACACAGATACGCAGTATTTT.

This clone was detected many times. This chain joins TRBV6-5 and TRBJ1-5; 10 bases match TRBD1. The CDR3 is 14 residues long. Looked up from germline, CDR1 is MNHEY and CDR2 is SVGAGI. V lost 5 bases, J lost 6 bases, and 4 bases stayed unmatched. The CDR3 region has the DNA TGTGCCAGCAGTCGGACAGGGGGGAGTCAGCCCCAGCATTTT. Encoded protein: CASSRTGGSQPQHF.

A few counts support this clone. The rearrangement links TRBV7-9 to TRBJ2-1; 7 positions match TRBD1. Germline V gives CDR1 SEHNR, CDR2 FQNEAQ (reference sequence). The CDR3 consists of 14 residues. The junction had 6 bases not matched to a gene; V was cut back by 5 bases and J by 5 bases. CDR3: CASSHRGMDNEQFF. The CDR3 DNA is TGTGCCAGCAGCCACAGGGGAATGGACAATGAGCAGTTCTTC.

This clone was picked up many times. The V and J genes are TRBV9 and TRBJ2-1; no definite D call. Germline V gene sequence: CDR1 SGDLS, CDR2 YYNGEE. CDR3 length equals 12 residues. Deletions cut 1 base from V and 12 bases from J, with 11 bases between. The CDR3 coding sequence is TGTGCCAGCAGCGTATCCGGCCTAGTGCAGTTCTTC. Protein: CASSVSGLVQFF.

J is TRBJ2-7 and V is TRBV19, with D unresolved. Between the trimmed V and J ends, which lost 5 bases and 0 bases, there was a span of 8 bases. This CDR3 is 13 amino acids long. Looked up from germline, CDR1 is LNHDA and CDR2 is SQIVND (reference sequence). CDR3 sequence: CASSPGHSYEQYF. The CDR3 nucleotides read TGTGCCAGTAGTCCTGGGCACTCCTACGAGCAGTACTTC.

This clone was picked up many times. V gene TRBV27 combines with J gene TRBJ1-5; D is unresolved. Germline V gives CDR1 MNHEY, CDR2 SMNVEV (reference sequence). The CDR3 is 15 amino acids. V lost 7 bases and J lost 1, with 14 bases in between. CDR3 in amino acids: CASTPKAISNQPQHF. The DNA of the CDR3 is TGTGCCAGCACCCCCAAAGCAATAAGCAATCAGCCCCAGCATTTT.

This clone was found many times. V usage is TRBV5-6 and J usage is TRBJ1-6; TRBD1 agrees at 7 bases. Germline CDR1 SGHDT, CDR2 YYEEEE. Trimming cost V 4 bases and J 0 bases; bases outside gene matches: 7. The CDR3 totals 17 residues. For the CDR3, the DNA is TGTGCCAGCAGCCCGATGACAGGGAGCTCCTATAATTCACCCCTCCACTTT. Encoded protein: CASSPMTGSSYNSPLHF.

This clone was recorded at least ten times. The DNA for the CDR3 is TGTGCCAGCAGTTTACCCGGCTCCGGGACAGGGAGTTGGGATACGCAGTATTTT. Encoded protein: CASSLPGSGTGSWDTQYF. The chain links TRBV27 to TRBJ2-3, with TRBD1 matching 9 bases. This CDR3 comprises 18 residues. V gave up 2 bases and J gave up 6 bases; unmatched junction bases: 15. From germline, CDR1 is MNHEY and CDR2 SMNVEV (reference sequence).

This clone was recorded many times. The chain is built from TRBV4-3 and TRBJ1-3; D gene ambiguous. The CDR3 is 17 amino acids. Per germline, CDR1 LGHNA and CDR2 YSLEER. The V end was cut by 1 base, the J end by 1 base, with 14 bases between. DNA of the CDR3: TGCGCCAGCAGCCAAGTGTTTGGGCTTGAATCTGGAAACACCATATATTTT. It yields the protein CASSQVFGLESGNTIYF.

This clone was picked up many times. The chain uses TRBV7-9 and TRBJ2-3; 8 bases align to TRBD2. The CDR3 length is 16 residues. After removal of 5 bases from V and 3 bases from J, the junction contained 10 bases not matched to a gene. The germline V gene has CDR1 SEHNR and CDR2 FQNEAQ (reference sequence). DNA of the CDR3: TGTGCCAGCAGCCACCTGACTAGCGTTTCGACAGATACGCAGTATTTT. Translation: CASSHLTSVSTDTQYF. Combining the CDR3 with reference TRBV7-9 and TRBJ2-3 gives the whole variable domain DTGVSQNPRHKITKRGQNVTFRCDPISEHNRLYWYRQTLGQGPEFLTYFQNEAQLEKSRLLSDRFSAERPKGSFSTLEIQRTEQGDSAMYLCASSHLTSVSTDTQYFGPGTRLTVL.

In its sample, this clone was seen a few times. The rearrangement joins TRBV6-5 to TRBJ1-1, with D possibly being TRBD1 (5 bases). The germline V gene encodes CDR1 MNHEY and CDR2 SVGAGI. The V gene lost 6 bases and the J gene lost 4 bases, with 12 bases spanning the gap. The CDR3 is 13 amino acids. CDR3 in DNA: TGTGCCAGCAGGCAGGGCTATCGCACTGAAGCTTTCTTT. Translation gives CASRQGYRTEAFF.

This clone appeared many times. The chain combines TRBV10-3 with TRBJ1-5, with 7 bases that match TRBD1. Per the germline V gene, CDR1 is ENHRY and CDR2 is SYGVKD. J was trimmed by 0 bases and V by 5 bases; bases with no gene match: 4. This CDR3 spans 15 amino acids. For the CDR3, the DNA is TGTGCCATCAGTTTTACAGGGGATAGCAATCAGCCCCAGCATTTT. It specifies CAISFTGDSNQPQHF.

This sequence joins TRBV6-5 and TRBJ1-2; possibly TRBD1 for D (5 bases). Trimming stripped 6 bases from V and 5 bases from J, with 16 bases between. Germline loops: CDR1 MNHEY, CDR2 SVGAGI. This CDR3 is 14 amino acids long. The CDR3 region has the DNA TGTGCCAGCAGGTCACCCGGGACTGATTATGGCTACACCTTC. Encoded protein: CASRSPGTDYGYTF.

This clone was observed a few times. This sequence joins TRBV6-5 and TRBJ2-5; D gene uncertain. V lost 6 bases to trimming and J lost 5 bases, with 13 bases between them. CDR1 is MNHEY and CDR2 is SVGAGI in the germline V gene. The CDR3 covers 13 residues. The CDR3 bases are TGTGCCAGCAGCCCCTTCGGGTGGGAGACCCAGTACTTC. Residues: CASSPFGWETQYF.

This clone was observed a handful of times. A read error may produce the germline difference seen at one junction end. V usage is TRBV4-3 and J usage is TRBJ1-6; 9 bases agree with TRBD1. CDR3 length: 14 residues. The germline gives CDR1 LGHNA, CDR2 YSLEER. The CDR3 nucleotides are TGCGCCGGCAGGTCCGGGACAGGGTCTTCACCCCTCCACTTT. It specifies CAGRSGTGSSPLHF.

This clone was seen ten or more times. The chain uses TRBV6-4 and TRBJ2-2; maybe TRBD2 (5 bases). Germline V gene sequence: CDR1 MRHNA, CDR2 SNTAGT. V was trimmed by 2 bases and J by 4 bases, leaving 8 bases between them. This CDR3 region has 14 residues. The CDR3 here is CASSDGEPTGELFF. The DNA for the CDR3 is TGTGCCAGCAGTGACGGGGAGCCCACCGGGGAGCTGTTTTTT.

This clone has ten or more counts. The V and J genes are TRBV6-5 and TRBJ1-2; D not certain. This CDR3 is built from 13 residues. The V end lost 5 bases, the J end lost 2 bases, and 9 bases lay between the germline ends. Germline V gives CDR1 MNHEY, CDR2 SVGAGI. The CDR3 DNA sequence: TGTGCCAGCAGTCCGAATCGGAACTATGGCTACACCTTC. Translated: CASSPNRNYGYTF.